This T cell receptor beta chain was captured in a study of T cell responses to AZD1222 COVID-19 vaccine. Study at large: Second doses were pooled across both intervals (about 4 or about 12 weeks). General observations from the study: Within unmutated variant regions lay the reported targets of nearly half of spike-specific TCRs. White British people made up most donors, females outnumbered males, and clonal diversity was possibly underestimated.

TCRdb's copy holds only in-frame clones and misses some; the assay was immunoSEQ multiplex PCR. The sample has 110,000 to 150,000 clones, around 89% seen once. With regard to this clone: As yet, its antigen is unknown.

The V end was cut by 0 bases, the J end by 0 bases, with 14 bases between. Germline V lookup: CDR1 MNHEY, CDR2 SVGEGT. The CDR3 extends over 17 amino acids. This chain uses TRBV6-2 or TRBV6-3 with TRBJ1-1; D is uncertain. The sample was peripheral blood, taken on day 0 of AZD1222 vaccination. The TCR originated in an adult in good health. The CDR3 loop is CASSYSTGRYLNTEAFF. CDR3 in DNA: TGTGCCAGCAGTTACTCGACGGGCCGTTACTTGAACACTGAAGCTTTCTTT.